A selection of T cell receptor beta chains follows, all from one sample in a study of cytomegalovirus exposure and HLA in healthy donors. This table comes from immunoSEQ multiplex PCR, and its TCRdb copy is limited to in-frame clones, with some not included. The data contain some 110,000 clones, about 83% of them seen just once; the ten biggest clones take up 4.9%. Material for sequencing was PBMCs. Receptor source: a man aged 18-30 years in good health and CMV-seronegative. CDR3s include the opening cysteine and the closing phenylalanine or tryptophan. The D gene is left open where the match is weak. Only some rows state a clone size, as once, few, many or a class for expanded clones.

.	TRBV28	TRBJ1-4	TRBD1	TGTGCCAGCAGTTCTCGGGCGGGGACAGCCGGAGAAAAACTGTTTTTT	CASSSRAGTAGEKLFF
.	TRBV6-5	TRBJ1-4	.	TGTGCCAGCAGTGTGACAGGCACCAATGAAAAACTGTTTTTT	CASSVTGTNEKLFF
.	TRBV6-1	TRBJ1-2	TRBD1	TGTGCCAGCAGTGAAACAGGGGACAACTATGGCTACACCTTC	CASSETGDNYGYTF
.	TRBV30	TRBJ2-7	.	TGTGCCTGGAGTACGTCAGGGATTTACTACGAGCAGTACTTC	CAWSTSGIYYEQYF
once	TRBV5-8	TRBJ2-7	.	TGTGCCAGCAGCTTGGACAGCCTATACGAGCAGTACTTC	CASSLDSLYEQYF
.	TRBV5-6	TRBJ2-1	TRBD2	TGTGCCAGCAGCTATCTCGGTAGCGGGGGCGCTTACAATGAGCAGTTCTTC	CASSYLGSGGAYNEQFF
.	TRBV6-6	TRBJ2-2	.	TGTGCCACCGGGGGGACAACGAACACCGGGGAGCTGTTTTTT	CATGGTTNTGELFF
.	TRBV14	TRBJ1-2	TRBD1	TGTGCCAGCAGCCACCCGGGACAGGGTAACTATGGCTACACCTTC	CASSHPGQGNYGYTF
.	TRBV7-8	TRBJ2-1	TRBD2	TGTGCCAGCAGCCCGAGTGTAGCGGGGGTTTACAATGAGCAGTTCTTC	CASSPSVAGVYNEQFF
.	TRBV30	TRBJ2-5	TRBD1	TGTGCCTGGAGCGAAGGGGGCGCGTTGAAGACCCAGTACTTC	CAWSEGGALKTQYF
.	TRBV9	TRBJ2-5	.	TGTGCCAGCAGCGTAGGGGGGGGCGCGACGGAGACCCAGTACTTC	CASSVGGGATETQYF
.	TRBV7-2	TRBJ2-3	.	TGTGCCAGCAGCTTAGAGGGGTATGCTACGCAGTATTTT	CASSLEGYATQYF
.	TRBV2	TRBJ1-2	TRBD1	TGTGCCAGCATTACAGGGGTGAGCTATGGCTACACCTTC	CASITGVSYGYTF
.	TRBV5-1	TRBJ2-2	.	TGCGCCAGCAGCTTGTCGAGACTAAACACCGGGGAGCTGTTTTTT	CASSLSRLNTGELFF
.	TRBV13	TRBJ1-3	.	TGTGCCAGCAGCTTATCCACAGGGACTGGAAACACCATATATTTT	CASSLSTGTGNTIYF
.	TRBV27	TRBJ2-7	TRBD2	TGTGCCAGCAGATTAGCGGGGGGGACCGTGCAGTACTTC	CASRLAGGTVQYF
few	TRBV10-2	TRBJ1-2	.	TGCGCCAGCAGTGAGCGGGATGGCTACACCTTC	CASSERDGYTF
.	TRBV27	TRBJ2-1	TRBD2	TGTGCCAGCAGTCCCGGCACTAGCGGGGGGGTCCCCTCTCAGTTCTTC	CASSPGTSGGVPSQFF
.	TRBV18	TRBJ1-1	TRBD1	TGTGCCAGCCAGGGACAGGGGGTTGTTGCTGAAGCTTTCTTT	CASQGQGVVAEAFF
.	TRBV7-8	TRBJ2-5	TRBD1	TGTGCCAGCAGCCCCAAGCACAGGGGTGGGGTCGAGACCCAGTACTTC	CASSPKHRGGVETQYF
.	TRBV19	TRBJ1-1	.	TGTGCCAGTAGTATCCGGGGGTCAACTGAAGCTTTCTTT	CASSIRGSTEAFF
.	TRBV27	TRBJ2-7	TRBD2	TGTGCCAGCAGTTTAGTTGGCGGGACTAGTTACTACGAGCAGTACTTC	CASSLVGGTSYYEQYF
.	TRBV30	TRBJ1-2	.	TGTGCCTGGAGTTCTCAGGGAGGCTATGGCTACACCTTC	CAWSSQGGYGYTF
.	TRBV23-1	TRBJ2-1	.	TGCGCCAGTTCGGGGTGGAGGCCTAGCTCCTATGAGCAGTTCTTC	CASSGWRPSSYEQFF
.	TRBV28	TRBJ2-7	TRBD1	TGTGCCAGCAGTCCCACAGGGGTCCACGAGCAGTACTTC	CASSPTGVHEQYF
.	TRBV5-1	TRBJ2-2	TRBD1	TGCGCCAGCAGCTTCGAGGGGGCGTCCGGGGAGCTGTTTTTT	CASSFEGASGELFF
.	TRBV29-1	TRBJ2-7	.	TGCAGCGTTGAAGATCACCAAACAGTTCCCTACGAGCAGTACTTC	CSVEDHQTVPYEQYF
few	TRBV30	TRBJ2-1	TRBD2	TGTGCCTGGAGTGCTAGCGGATCTCTCAATGAGCAGTTCTTC	CAWSASGSLNEQFF
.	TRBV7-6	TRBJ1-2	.	TGTGCCAGCAGCTTAGTGCAGGGTCTTGAACTGAACTATGGCTACACCTTC	CASSLVQGLELNYGYTF
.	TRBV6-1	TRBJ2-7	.	TGTGCCAGCAGTGAACAAGCGTACCCTAGTTCCGAGCAGTACTTC	CASSEQAYPSSEQYF
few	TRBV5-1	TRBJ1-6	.	TGCGCCAGCAGCTTGGACTTAGCCGTCTATAATTCACCCCTCCACTTT	CASSLDLAVYNSPLHF
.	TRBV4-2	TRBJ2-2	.	TGTGCCAGCAGCCAAGATGGCTTGACCGGGGAGCTGTTTTTT	CASSQDGLTGELFF
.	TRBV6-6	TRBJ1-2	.	TGTGCCAGCAGTTACACCCGCTCGGGGGAGAGGGGCTACACCTTC	CASSYTRSGERGYTF
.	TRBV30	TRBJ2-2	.	TGTGCCTGGAGTGAGCGACTTTACGGGGAGCTGTTTTTT	CAWSERLYGELFF
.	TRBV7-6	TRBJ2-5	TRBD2	TGTGCCAGCAGCTATAACGCGGGAGTGGGTCAAGAGACCCAGTACTTC	CASSYNAGVGQETQYF
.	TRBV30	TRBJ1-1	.	TGTGCCTGGAGTGTAAGGGCGGGTGTAGCTTTCTTT	CAWSVRAGVAFF
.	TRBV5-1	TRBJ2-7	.	TGCGCCAGCAGCTTGGAGCCGAATTCCCAAGAGCAGTACTTC	CASSLEPNSQEQYF
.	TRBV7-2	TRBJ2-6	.	TGTGCCAGCAGCTTAGGCGCCTCTGGGGCCAACGTCCTGACTTTC	CASSLGASGANVLTF
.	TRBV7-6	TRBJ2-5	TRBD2	TGTGCCAGCACCGGGACTAGCGGAGCACTCTCGGAGACCCAGTACTTC	CASTGTSGALSETQYF
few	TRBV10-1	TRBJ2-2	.	TGCGCCAGCAGTGAGCGGACAGCTTTGATTAACGGGGAGCTGTTTTTT	CASSERTALINGELFF
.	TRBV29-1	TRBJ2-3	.	TGCAGCGTTTTTCTCCCCGTAGCGATGAGGGTAGCAGATACGCAGTATTTT	CSVFLPVAMRVADTQYF
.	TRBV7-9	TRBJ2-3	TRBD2	TGTGCCAGCAGCGGATGGACTAGCGGGGTACCTTCTAGCACAGATACGCAGTATTTT	CASSGWTSGVPSSTDTQYF
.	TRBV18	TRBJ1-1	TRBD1	TGTGCCAGCTCACCACTTGGACAGGATAGCACTGAAGCTTTCTTT	CASSPLGQDSTEAFF
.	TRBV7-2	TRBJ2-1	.	TGTGCCAGCAGCTTTTCTAGCTTGTCCAATGAGCAGTTCTTC	CASSFSSLSNEQFF
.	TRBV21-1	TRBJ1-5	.	TGTGCCAGCAGCAACGGGGGGGTGAGCAATCAGCCCCAGCATTTT	CASSNGGVSNQPQHF
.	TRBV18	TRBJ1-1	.	TGTGCCAGCTCCCGAGAGGAGGGATCTGAAGCTTTCTTT	CASSREEGSEAFF
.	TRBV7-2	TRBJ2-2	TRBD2	TGTGCCAGCAGCTCCGGGACTAGCGGGGGGGGCGGGACCGGGGAGCTGTTTTTT	CASSSGTSGGGGTGELFF
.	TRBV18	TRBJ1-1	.	TGTGCCAGCTCACTAGACAGTGCAAACACTGAAGCTTTCTTT	CASSLDSANTEAFF
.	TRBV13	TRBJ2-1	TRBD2	TGTGCCAGCAGCTTAGAGACTAGCCCTACCAATGAGCAGTTCTTC	CASSLETSPTNEQFF
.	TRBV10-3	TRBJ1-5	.	TGTGCCATCATTTTGGACAGCTGGAATCAGCCCCAGCATTTT	CAIILDSWNQPQHF
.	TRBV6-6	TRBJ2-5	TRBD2	TGTGCCAGCAGTTCTCCACTAGCGGGGCTTTGGGAGACCCAGTACTTC	CASSSPLAGLWETQYF
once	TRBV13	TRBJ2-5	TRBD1	TGTGCCAGCAGCTCTATGACAGGGGGGTCGGAGACCCAGTACTTC	CASSSMTGGSETQYF
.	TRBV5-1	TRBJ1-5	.	TGCGCCAGCAGCTTAGGGACATCGAATCAGCCCCAGCATTTT	CASSLGTSNQPQHF
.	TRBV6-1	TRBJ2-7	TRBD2	TGTGCCAGTCAGACTAGCGGGGGCCACGAGCAGTACTTC	CASQTSGGHEQYF
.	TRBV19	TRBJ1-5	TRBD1	TGTGCCAGTAGTGTTACAGGGGGGGAAGTGGCCCAGCATTTT	CASSVTGGEVAQHF
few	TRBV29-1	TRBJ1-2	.	TGCAGCGTTGGGTCAGGCAACTATGGCTACACCTTC	CSVGSGNYGYTF
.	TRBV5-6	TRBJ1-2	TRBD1	TGTGCCAGCAGCTTGTGGGACAGGGGACCCTATGGCTACACCTTC	CASSLWDRGPYGYTF
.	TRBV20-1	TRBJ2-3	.	TGCAGTGCTACTAATGCGGATACGCAGTATTTT	CSATNADTQYF
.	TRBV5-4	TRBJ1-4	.	TGTGCCAGCAGCGAACAGGGACCGAATGAAAAACTGTTTTTT	CASSEQGPNEKLFF